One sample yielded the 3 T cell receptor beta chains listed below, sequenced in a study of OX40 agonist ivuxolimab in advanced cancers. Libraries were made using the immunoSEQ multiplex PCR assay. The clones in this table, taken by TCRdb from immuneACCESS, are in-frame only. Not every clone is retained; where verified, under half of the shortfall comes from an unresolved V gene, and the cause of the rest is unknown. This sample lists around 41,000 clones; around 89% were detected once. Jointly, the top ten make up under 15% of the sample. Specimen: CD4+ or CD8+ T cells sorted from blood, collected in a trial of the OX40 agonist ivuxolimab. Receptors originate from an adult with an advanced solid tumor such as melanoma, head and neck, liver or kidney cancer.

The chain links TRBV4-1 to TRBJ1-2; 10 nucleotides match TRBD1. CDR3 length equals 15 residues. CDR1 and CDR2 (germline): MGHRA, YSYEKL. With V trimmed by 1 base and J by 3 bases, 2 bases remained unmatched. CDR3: CASSQGTGGYYGYTF. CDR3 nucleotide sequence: TGCGCCAGCAGCCAAGGGACAGGGGGGTACTATGGCTACACCTTC.

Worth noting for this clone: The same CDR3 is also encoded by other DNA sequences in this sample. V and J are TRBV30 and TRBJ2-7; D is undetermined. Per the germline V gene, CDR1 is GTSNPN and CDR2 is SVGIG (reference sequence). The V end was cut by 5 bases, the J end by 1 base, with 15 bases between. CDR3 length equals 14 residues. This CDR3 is CAWSLGVGSYEQYF. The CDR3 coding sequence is TGTGCCTGGTCCCTTGGGGTAGGGTCCTACGAGCAGTACTTC.

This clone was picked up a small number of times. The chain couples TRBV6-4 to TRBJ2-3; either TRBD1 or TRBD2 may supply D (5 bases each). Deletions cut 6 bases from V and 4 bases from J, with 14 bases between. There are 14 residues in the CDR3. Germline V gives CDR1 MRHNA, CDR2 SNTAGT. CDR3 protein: CASSGRGPPDTQYF. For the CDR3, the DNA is TGTGCCAGCAGCGGCCGGGGCCCCCCAGATACGCAGTATTTT.